One and the same sample provided the 16 T cell receptor beta chains below, sequenced in a study of blood T cell repertoires in COVID-19. The assay was immunoSEQ multiplex PCR, and TCRdb's table has in-frame clones only and misses some. The sample shows around 190,000 clones, about 79% of them seen only once. Sequencing was carried out using peripheral blood. These receptors all come from a human donor in a cohort sampled during active COVID-19.

J is TRBJ1-3 and V is TRBV5-4; D gene ambiguous. Trimming shortened V by 0 bases and J by 2 bases, and 15 bases separated the two germline ends. The CDR3 is 17 residues long. Germline CDR1 is SGHNT and CDR2 is YYREEE (reference sequence). The CDR3 DNA reads TGTGCCAGCAGCTTGGCCCCGCGAATAGCGACTGGAAACACCATATATTTT. Protein sequence: CASSLAPRIATGNTIYF.

The genes are TRBV3-1 (or the pseudogene TRBV3-2) and TRBJ2-1; a weak D match, TRBD1 (6 bases). The germline V gene encodes CDR1 LGHDT and CDR2 YNNKEL (reference sequence). V was pared by 4 bases and J by 1 base, with 11 bases between. CDR3 size: 15 residues. CDR3 loop: CASSRNRASYNEQFF. CDR3 bases: TGTGCCAGCAGCCGAAACAGGGCGTCCTACAATGAGCAGTTCTTC.

V and J are TRBV7-9 and TRBJ2-1, with D perhaps matching TRBD2 (6 bases). This CDR3 contains 15 residues. The germline V gene encodes CDR1 SEHNR and CDR2 FQNEAQ (reference sequence). Trimming pared 6 bases from V and 0 bases from J, leaving 12 bases between. The CDR3 loop is CASSSWRDSYNEQFF. The CDR3 DNA sequence: TGTGCCAGCAGTTCATGGAGGGACTCCTACAATGAGCAGTTCTTC. The entire variable domain, with the rest obtained from reference TRBV7-9 and TRBJ2-1, is as follows: DTGVSQNPRHKITKRGQNVTFRCDPISEHNRLYWYRQTLGQGPEFLTYFQNEAQLEKSRLLSDRFSAERPKGSFSTLEIQRTEQGDSAMYLCASSSWRDSYNEQFFGPGTRLTVL.

The chain couples TRBV11-2 to TRBJ2-1; 9 bases are shared with TRBD2. The V and J ends lost 5 bases and 15 bases, in that order; junction bases with no gene match: 11. CDR3 length: 13 amino acids. CDR1 and CDR2 from the germline V gene are SGHAT and FQNNGV. Here the CDR3 DNA reads TGTGCCAGCAGCCCGATCGGCGGGAGGGCCTCGTTCTTC. Translating it yields CASSPIGGRASFF.

This chain uses TRBV2 with TRBJ2-7, with 9 nucleotides matching TRBD1. The CDR3 is 14 residues long. J lost 9 bases, V lost 8 bases, and 14 bases had no gene match. Germline V gene lookup returns CDR1 SNHLY and CDR2 FYNNEI. The CDR3 region has the DNA TGTGCCAGCGCCCGGAGACAGGGGGAGCCTAGGCAGTACTTC. This translates into CASARRQGEPRQYF.

The V gene is TRBV6-5, the J gene TRBJ2-5; 7 bases map to TRBD1. The CDR3 is made up of 15 amino acids. From germline, CDR1 is MNHEY and CDR2 SVGAGI. J was trimmed by 4 bases and V by 6 bases; bases with no gene match: 11. The DNA for the CDR3 is TGTGCCAGCAGGCCCGACAGGGCGTTCATAGAGACCCAGTACTTC. The encoded protein is CASRPDRAFIETQYF.

This clone was observed a few times. V gene TRBV3-1 (or the pseudogene TRBV3-2) combines with J gene TRBJ2-2, with D possibly TRBD2 on 5 matching bases. The germline CDR1 and CDR2 sequences are LGHDT and YNNKEL (reference sequence). Trimming took 3 bases from V and 5 from J, leaving 7 bases between them. The CDR3 covers 13 residues. CDR3 amino acids: CASSQTGTGELFF. The CDR3 DNA follows: TGTGCCAGCAGCCAGACGGGGACCGGGGAGCTGTTTTTT.

This chain links TRBV4-2 with TRBJ2-5, with a possible D match to TRBD2 (5 bases). The length of the CDR3 is 14 residues. Trimming shortened V by 4 bases and J by 1 base, and 10 bases separated the two germline ends. Germline V CDR1 and CDR2: LGHNA, YNFKEQ. The CDR3 region is CASSPRGVQETQYF. The CDR3 DNA sequence: TGTGCCAGCAGCCCACGGGGAGTCCAAGAGACCCAGTACTTC.

The rearrangement joins TRBV6-5 to TRBJ1-2, with 7 bases that match TRBD1. V trimming: 7 bases; J trimming: 4 bases; junction bases outside the gene matches: 12. The CDR3 has 15 residues. CDR1 is MNHEY, CDR2 SVGAGI, per germline. In nucleotides, the CDR3 is TGTGCCAGCACCTTCGGGTACAGGGGAACCTATGGCTACACCTTC. Translation gives CASTFGYRGTYGYTF.

The CDR3 here is CASTAGLVNGELFF. The CDR3 DNA sequence: TGTGCCAGTACCGCGGGACTAGTTAACGGGGAGCTGTTTTTT. The gene calls are TRBV19 and TRBJ2-2; 8 bases map to TRBD2. Germline CDR1 is LNHDA and CDR2 is SQIVND (reference sequence). The ends lost 7 bases at V and 7 bases at J; junction bases unmatched: 8. This CDR3 is 14 amino acids long.

V gene TRBV3-1 (or the pseudogene TRBV3-2) combines with J gene TRBJ2-5, with 9 bases matching TRBD2. V lost 6 bases and J lost 4; bases outside the gene matches: 15. The CDR3 contains 17 residues. The germline V gene encodes CDR1 LGHDT and CDR2 YNNKEL (reference sequence). CDR3 DNA: TGTGCCAGCAGTCTTTTGACCGGCGGGAGGGCCAGAGAGACCCAGTACTTC. It yields the protein CASSLLTGGRARETQYF.

This clone was observed a single time. V usage is TRBV6-5 and J usage is TRBJ1-1, with TRBD1 matching over 10 bases. The CDR3 spans 15 residues. J lost 1 base, V lost 6 bases, and 5 bases had no gene match. Germline CDR1 MNHEY, CDR2 SVGAGI. CDR3 protein: CASSRQGAGNTEAFF. Here the CDR3 DNA reads TGTGCCAGCAGCCGACAGGGGGCCGGGAACACTGAAGCTTTCTTT.

The J gene is TRBJ2-7, the V gene TRBV27; TRBD2 matches at 7 bases. Germline CDR1 is MNHEY and CDR2 is SMNVEV (reference sequence). Trimming cost V 7 bases and J 4 bases; bases outside gene matches: 10. The CDR3 totals 14 residues. CDR3 in DNA: TGTGCCAGCAATAGGGGCGGGAGTTTTTACGAGCAGTACTTC. It is translated as CASNRGGSFYEQYF.

This clone has just a few counts. This rearrangement joins TRBV7-8 to TRBJ2-7, with D tentatively TRBD1 (6 bases). The CDR3 length is 14 residues. CDR1 is SGHVS, CDR2 FQNEAQ, per germline. V was trimmed by 4 bases and J by 1 base, leaving 11 bases between them. CDR3 nucleotide sequence: TGTGCCAGCAGCTCGAACAGGGAGTCCTACGAGCAGTACTTC. Its protein is CASSSNRESYEQYF.

V and J are TRBV2 and TRBJ2-1, with D possibly TRBD1 on 8 matching bases. With 1 base removed from V and 8 bases from J, the gap between germline ends came to 18 bases. CDR1 SNHLY and CDR2 FYNNEI come from the germline V gene. This CDR3 has 16 amino acids. The CDR3 region has the DNA TGTGCCAGCAGTGAAGATTCCACAGGGGGGGGACATGAGCAGTTCTTC. This sequence encodes CASSEDSTGGGHEQFF.

The V and J genes are TRBV30 and TRBJ2-5; the match to TRBD2 covers 10 bases. This CDR3 is 15 amino acids long. V trimming: 0 bases; J trimming: 5 bases; junction bases outside the gene matches: 6. CDR1 and CDR2 (germline): GTSNPN, SVGIG (reference sequence). The CDR3, as DNA: TGTGCCTGGAGTGTAGCACTAGCGGGGATGGAGACCCAGTACTTC. It encodes CAWSVALAGMETQYF.